Shown below are 23 T cell receptor beta chains from a single sample sequenced in a study of T cell responses to AZD1222 COVID-19 vaccine. Profiling relied on immunoSEQ multiplex PCR, and the TCRdb table lists in-frame clones only, not all of them. This table has 180,000 or so clones, almost 90% appearing once. Sequenced material: peripheral blood, taken on day 0 of AZD1222 vaccination. Every receptor here comes from an adult in good health.

The chain combines TRBV5-4 with TRBJ2-1; 7 bases match TRBD2. The CDR3 has 15 amino acids. V shed 0 bases, J shed 2 bases, and the junction held 2 bases outside the gene matches. CDR1 and CDR2 (germline): SGHNT, YYREEE (reference sequence). The CDR3 reads CASSLDLAAYNEQFF. CDR3 coding DNA: TGTGCCAGCAGCTTGGACCTAGCGGCCTACAATGAGCAGTTCTTC.

CDR3 DNA: TGTGCCAGCAGCTGGACAGGGACCGAAGCTTTCTTT. As protein: CASSWTGTEAFF. V is TRBV11-3 and J is TRBJ1-1; 8 bases agree with TRBD1. Germline values: CDR1 SGHNT, CDR2 YENEEA. CDR3 length: 12 residues. Trimming took 4 bases from V and 8 from J; bases not matched to a gene: 3.

This sequence joins TRBV11-3 and TRBJ2-3, with 15 bases that match TRBD2. Per germline, CDR1 SGHNT and CDR2 YENEEA. Trimming at V came to 4 bases and at J to 6 bases, leaving 14 bases not matched to a gene. This CDR3 comprises 19 residues. As DNA, the CDR3 is TGTGCCAGCAGCTCCTCGCCTGGGACTAGCGGGGGGCAGGGTGATACGCAGTATTTT. Residues: CASSSSPGTSGGQGDTQYF.

The rearrangement links TRBV11-1 to TRBJ2-5; D is ambiguous. Trimming left V 0 bases short and J 2 bases short, with 10 bases between. This CDR3 contains 15 residues. The germline CDR1 and CDR2 sequences are SGHAT and FQDESV (reference sequence). The CDR3 loop is CASSLASSGQETQYF. The CDR3 DNA reads as TGTGCCAGCAGCTTAGCAAGTAGTGGGCAAGAGACCCAGTACTTC.

The V and J genes are TRBV10-3 and TRBJ1-5; D is unresolved. Germline V gene data show CDR1 as ENHRY and CDR2 as SYGVKD. The CDR3 runs 14 residues. V shed 4 bases and J shed 0 bases, with 7 bases lying between them. DNA for the CDR3: TGTGCCATCAGTGGACAAACTAGCAATCAGCCCCAGCATTTT. This translates into CAISGQTSNQPQHF.

The genes are TRBV12-3 or TRBV12-4 and TRBJ2-5, with a tentative D call TRBD1 (5 bases). The V end lost 3 bases, the J end lost 2 bases, and 7 bases lay between the germline ends. The CDR3 is made up of 13 amino acids. The CDR3, as DNA: TGTGCCAGCAGTTTCCACAGGCAAGAGACCCAGTACTTC. Protein product: CASSFHRQETQYF.

The chain employs TRBV6-5 and TRBJ2-3, with TRBD1 as a possible D gene (6 bases). Germline CDR1 and CDR2: MNHEY and SVGAGI. V shed 4 bases and J shed 1 base, with 15 bases lying between them. This CDR3 is 16 amino acids long. The CDR3 loop reads CASSSSRQDRTDTQYF. For the CDR3, the DNA is TGTGCCAGCAGTTCCTCAAGACAGGACCGCACAGATACGCAGTATTTT.

The V and J genes are TRBV7-9 and TRBJ1-5, with D possibly matching TRBD1 (5 bases). The CDR3 consists of 14 residues. CDR1 and CDR2 from the germline V gene are SEHNR and FQNEAQ (reference sequence). The germline V and J ends were trimmed by 1 base and 3 bases, with 7 bases remaining between them. This chain's CDR3 is CASSLEGVNQPQHF. DNA for the CDR3: TGTGCCAGCAGCTTAGAAGGGGTCAATCAGCCCCAGCATTTT.

The V and J genes are TRBV21-1 and TRBJ1-3; no check of the table's D call, TRBD1, against the DNA was made. TRBV21-1 is given as a pseudogene. There are 16 residues in the CDR3. In DNA, the CDR3 is TGTGCCAGCAGCACGGGACAGCAAAACTCTGGAAACACCATATATTTT. Translating gives CASSTGQQNSGNTIYF.

The sample holds one count of this clone. The chain joins TRBV3-1 (or the pseudogene TRBV3-2) to TRBJ1-2; D remains ambiguous. The CDR3 covers 11 residues. Trimming took off 5 bases at V and 3 bases at J, with 4 bases between the two ends. Germline CDR1 is LGHDT and CDR2 is YNNKEL (reference sequence). CDR3: CASSKHYGYTF. Written as DNA, the CDR3 is TGTGCCAGCAGCAAGCACTATGGCTACACCTTC.

V gene TRBV10-1 combines with J gene TRBJ2-1; D is unclear. The CDR3 is made up of 12 amino acids. Germline V gene sequence: CDR1 WNHNN, CDR2 SYGVQD (reference sequence). V was trimmed by 6 bases and J by 10 bases, leaving 13 bases between them. CDR3 sequence: CASSDIFWEQFF. The DNA for the CDR3 is TGCGCCAGCAGCGACATTTTCTGGGAGCAGTTCTTC.

This chain joins TRBV6-5 and TRBJ1-1; 7 nucleotides align to TRBD1. The CDR3 is made up of 15 amino acids. V lost 6 bases and J lost 0; bases outside the gene matches: 7. Germline loops: CDR1 MNHEY, CDR2 SVGAGI. CDR3 region: CASSSGTAVNTEAFF. In DNA, the CDR3 is TGTGCCAGCAGCTCGGGGACAGCGGTGAACACTGAAGCTTTCTTT.

This CDR3 is CASSHEGTEAFF. The CDR3 DNA reads TGTGCCAGCAGCCATGAGGGGACTGAAGCTTTCTTT. The V gene is TRBV3-1 (or the pseudogene TRBV3-2), the J gene TRBJ1-1; D is perhaps TRBD1 (5 bases). The CDR3 loop spans 12 amino acids. V was pared by 3 bases and J by 5 bases, with 7 bases between. Per the germline V gene, CDR1 is LGHDT and CDR2 is YNNKEL (reference sequence).

The gene calls are TRBV12-3 or TRBV12-4 and TRBJ1-5; D ambiguous. The CDR3 sequence is 13 residues long. V dropped 1 base and J dropped 0 bases, with 1 base sitting between them. The CDR3 loop is CASSLDSNQPQHF. In nucleotides, the CDR3 is TGTGCCAGCAGTTTAGATAGCAATCAGCCCCAGCATTTT.

This chain uses TRBV6-5 with TRBJ2-2; 11 bases map to TRBD1. The CDR3 runs 15 residues. The germline CDR1 and CDR2 sequences are MNHEY and SVGAGI. V dropped 6 bases and J dropped 6; count of bases not matched to a gene: 6. The CDR3 here is CASSSGTGGAGELFF. The CDR3 DNA is TGTGCCAGCAGCTCCGGGACAGGGGGTGCCGGGGAGCTGTTTTTT.

This chain links TRBV9 with TRBJ2-6; 8 positions match TRBD1. There are 16 residues in the CDR3. The trim removed 0 bases at V and 8 bases at J, leaving 7 bases unmatched. Germline V gene lookup returns CDR1 SGDLS and CDR2 YYNGEE. Written as DNA, the CDR3 is TGTGCCAGCAGCGTAGGAGGGACAGGTCCATCCAACGTCCTGACTTTC. Protein product: CASSVGGTGPSNVLTF.

The CDR3 sequence: CASSGSPGAVQETQYF. The CDR3 nucleotides are TGTGCCAGCTCCGGCAGCCCAGGGGCAGTACAAGAGACCCAGTACTTC. The chain recombines TRBV18 with TRBJ2-5, with D possibly being TRBD1 (6 bases). The germline CDR1 and CDR2 sequences are KGHSH and LQKENI. Trimming took off 6 bases at V and 2 bases at J, with 19 bases between the two ends. This CDR3 has 16 residues.

The chain joins TRBV6-4 to TRBJ1-2; D unclear. V lost 4 bases and J 6 bases, leaving 12 bases between the germline ends. This CDR3 has 13 amino acids. Germline V CDR1 and CDR2: MRHNA, SNTAGT. The CDR3 region is CASSAGRNHGYTF. For the CDR3, the DNA is TGTGCCAGCAGTGCCGGCAGAAACCATGGCTACACCTTC.

The V and J genes are TRBV19 and TRBJ1-5; a weak D match, TRBD1 (5 bases). Looked up from germline, CDR1 is LNHDA and CDR2 is SQIVND (reference sequence). Deletions cut 7 bases from V and 10 bases from J, with 17 bases between. The CDR3 loop spans 13 amino acids. This CDR3 is CASNRGPGVPQHF. The DNA for the CDR3 is TGTGCCAGTAACCGGGGACCGGGCGTACCCCAGCATTTT.

V usage is TRBV19 and J usage is TRBJ2-7; the D is unclear. CDR3 length equals 14 residues. The ends were cut back, 4 bases at V and 2 bases at J, with 12 bases in the middle. The germline gives CDR1 LNHDA, CDR2 SQIVND (reference sequence). CDR3: CASSRAPGPYEQYF. The CDR3 DNA follows: TGTGCCAGTAGTAGAGCTCCCGGCCCCTACGAGCAGTACTTC.

J is TRBJ2-2 and V is TRBV12-5; possible D gene TRBD2, 6 bases. The CDR3 runs to 16 residues. Looked up from germline, CDR1 is LGHNT and CDR2 is FRNRAP. The V gene lost 5 bases and the J gene lost 4 bases, with 17 bases spanning the gap. CDR3 region: CASGVTVGGPTGELFF. In DNA, the CDR3 is TGTGCTAGTGGTGTAACTGTGGGGGGTCCCACCGGGGAGCTGTTTTTT.

This clone was seen only once. CDR3 residues: CAWSGPGGNTIYF. The CDR3 nucleotides are TGTGCCTGGAGTGGGCCCGGGGGGAACACCATATATTTT. This rearrangement joins TRBV30 to TRBJ1-3; D is perhaps TRBD1 (5 bases). Trimming stripped 1 base from V and 7 bases from J, with 11 bases between. The V gene's germline CDR1 is GTSNPN and CDR2 SVGIG (reference sequence). The CDR3 consists of 13 residues.

This clone was picked up one time. The rearrangement joins TRBV30 to TRBJ1-1; a possible D gene is TRBD1 (6 bases). V lost 4 bases and J 5 bases, leaving 11 bases between the germline ends. Germline CDR1 GTSNPN, CDR2 SVGIG (reference sequence). The length of the CDR3 is 12 residues. DNA of the CDR3: TGTGCCTGGAACAGGGTGACAACTGAAGCTTTCTTT. Protein sequence: CAWNRVTTEAFF. Based on the CDR3 plus reference TRBV30 and TRBJ1-1, the full variable domain is SQTIHQWPATLVQPVGSPLSLECTVEGTSNPNLYWYRQAAGRGLQLLFYSVGIGQISSEVPQNLSASRPQDRQFILSSKKLLLSDSGFYLCAWNRVTTEAFFGQGTRLTVV.